The T cell receptor beta chain under discussion was sequenced for a study of shared clonotypes between healthy human individuals. Study-wide results and limits: The naive CD4 repertoires of a few donors were compared, and around 5% of clonotypes were shared.

Germline V CDR1 and CDR2: MNHEY, SMNVEV (reference sequence). V dropped 4 bases and J dropped 1; count of bases not matched to a gene: 8. This CDR3 is 16 amino acids long. This clone appeared a single time. The antigen remains unidentified. TCRdb's table, derived via immunoSEQ multiplex PCR, lists solely in-frame clones and lacks some. The sample lists 150,000 to 200,000 clones; around 93% were seen once. The specimen was naive CD4+ T cells sorted from blood. Indicated subset: CD45RA+ positively selected. The rearrangement links TRBV27 to TRBJ1-1, with TRBD1 matching over 8 bases. This receptor was identified in a woman aged 25 to 45 in good health. The DNA for the CDR3 is TGTGCCAGCAGTTCTAACGGACAGGGCGGGAACACTGAAGCTTTCTTT. Its protein is CASSSNGQGGNTEAFF.